This TCR beta chain was sequenced during a study of vaccination and CD4 T cells after COVID-19. Per the germline V gene, CDR1 is ENHRY and CDR2 is SYGVKD. The V gene lost 4 bases and the J gene lost 14 bases, with 9 bases spanning the gap. The CDR3 consists of 11 residues. Sample treatment: roughly ten-day PBMC culture with coronavirus spike peptide pools or control peptides (ViraFEST assay). In regard to this clonotype: Its antigen remains unknown.

Cultured CD4+ T cells had their DNA profiled by the Oncomine TCR Beta short-read assay. TCRdb reanalysed the PCR reads using MiXCR and keeps one entry per CDR3 protein. Of under 20,000 distinct CDR3 sequences in the sample, nearly 55% were seen once. This receptor was taken from a human donor who had recovered from COVID-19. The chain uses TRBV10-3 and TRBJ1-6; D is uncertain. The material was CD4+ T cells from blood, cultured in vitro, obtained before SARS-CoV-2 vaccination. The CDR3 nucleotides are TGTGCCATCAGTGCAGGATCGACCCTCCACTTT. As protein: CAISAGSTLHF.